These 9 T cell receptor beta chains originate from one sample sequenced in a study of T-cell reconstitution after alpha-beta-depleted transplantation in children. Library preparation (for TCRbeta) was performed with unique molecular identifiers. TCRdb itself ran the PCR reads through MiXCR, one entry per CDR3 protein. The sample consists of approximately 490,000 distinct CDR3 sequences, approximately 12% of them appearing once. Sample: PBMCs from the stem cell graft donor, taken from the stem cell graft. The source of these receptors is a human donor who donated a stem cell graft to a child with combined immunodeficiency.

The CDR3 DNA is TGTGCCAGCAGCCGGGACAGATACTCCTACGAGCAGTACTTC. Protein sequence: CASSRDRYSYEQYF. The chain employs TRBV7-9 and TRBJ2-7; TRBD1 agrees at 7 bases. The germline V gene has CDR1 SEHNR and CDR2 FQNEAQ (reference sequence). This CDR3 comprises 14 residues. The V and J ends lost 5 bases and 0 bases, in that order; junction bases with no gene match: 4.

This clonotype was counted a few times. The rearrangement links TRBV4-3 to TRBJ1-1, with TRBD1 identical over 8 bases. The CDR3 loop spans 15 amino acids. Trimming removed 0 bases from V and 5 bases from J; junction bases left unmatched: 5. Germline loops: CDR1 LGHNA, CDR2 YSLEER. The CDR3 nucleotides read TGCGCCAGCAGCCAAGATGGTGGACAGGGAACTGAAGCTTTCTTT. This codes for CASSQDGGQGTEAFF.

This clonotype was counted many times. A junction end diverges from the germline sequence, so it may reflect a read error. The V and J genes are TRBV6-5 and TRBJ1-2; a weak D match, TRBD1 (5 bases). Germline assignment: CDR1 MNHEY and CDR2 SVGAGI. The CDR3 extends over 11 amino acids. The CDR3 DNA reads TGTGCCAGCAGTTTTCCGGGGCCCCCTAACTTC. As protein: CASSFPGPPNF.

The rearrangement links TRBV6-2 or TRBV6-3 to TRBJ2-3; D unresolved. The CDR3 sequence is 12 residues long. V was cut by 6 bases and J by 3 bases, with 7 bases left in between. The germline gives CDR1 MNHEY, CDR2 SVGEGT. CDR3 sequence reads: CASRTRTDTQYF. The CDR3 coding sequence is TGTGCCAGCAGAACACGGACAGATACGCAGTATTTT.

Only one count was recorded for this clonotype. This may arise from a read error, as a much more abundant clone is one base away. V is TRBV9 and J is TRBJ1-1; TRBD1 might be the D (6 bases). The V end was cut by 0 bases, the J end by 6 bases, with 12 bases between. This CDR3 has 14 residues. From germline, CDR1 is SGDLS and CDR2 YYNGEE. In DNA, the CDR3 is TGTGCCAGCAGCGTAGTGGGGGCCAGGCCTGAAGCTTTCTTT. Translating it yields CASSVVGARPEAFF.

The rearrangement links TRBV12-3 or TRBV12-4 to TRBJ1-5; 7 positions match TRBD1. J lost 5 bases, V lost 6 bases, and 7 bases had no gene match. The CDR3 sequence is 14 residues long. CDR3 in amino acids: CASSRGRGDQPQHF. CDR3 in DNA: TGTGCCAGCAGCCGAGGCAGGGGGGATCAGCCCCAGCATTTT.

This clonotype was seen a handful of times. This chain joins TRBV7-9 and TRBJ2-1; D gene uncertain. V was pared by 6 bases and J by 7 bases, with 10 bases between. Germline assignment: CDR1 SEHNR and CDR2 FQNEAQ (reference sequence). This CDR3 is built from 12 residues. The CDR3 DNA reads as TGTGCCAGCAGTCCGAAGGAAAATGAGCAGTTCTTC. Translating gives CASSPKENEQFF.

The chain links TRBV11-2 to TRBJ1-1; D not resolved. The CDR3 totals 15 residues. Trimming pared 5 bases from V and 1 base from J, leaving 14 bases between. CDR1 SGHAT and CDR2 FQNNGV come from the germline V gene. CDR3 in DNA: TGTGCCAGCAGCCCCCGGTCCGGTCGGAACACTGAAGCTTTCTTT. Protein product: CASSPRSGRNTEAFF.

This clonotype was observed a few times. This chain connects TRBV10-2 to TRBJ2-3, with D possibly being TRBD2 (6 bases). With 4 bases removed from V and 1 base from J, the gap between germline ends came to 15 bases. Germline CDR1 reads WSHSY; CDR2 reads SAAADI. This CDR3 has 16 amino acids. CDR3 region: CASSGLLTGGTDTQYF. The CDR3 bases are TGCGCCAGCAGTGGGTTGTTAACGGGGGGCACAGATACGCAGTATTTT.